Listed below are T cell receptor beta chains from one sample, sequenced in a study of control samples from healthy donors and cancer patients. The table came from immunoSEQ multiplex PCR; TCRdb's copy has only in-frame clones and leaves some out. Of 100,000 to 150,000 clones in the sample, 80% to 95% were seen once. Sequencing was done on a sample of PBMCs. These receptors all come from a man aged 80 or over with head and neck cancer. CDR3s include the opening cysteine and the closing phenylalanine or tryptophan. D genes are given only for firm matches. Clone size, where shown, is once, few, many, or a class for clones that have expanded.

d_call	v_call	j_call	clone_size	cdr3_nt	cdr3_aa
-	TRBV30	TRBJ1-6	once	TGTGCCTGGAAAGTGGGTAATTCACCCCTCCACTTT	CAWKVGNSPLHF
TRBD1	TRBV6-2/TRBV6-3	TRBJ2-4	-	TGTGCCAGCAGTCCCCCCAGGGGGCTAGGTATTCAGTACTTC	CASSPPRGLGIQYF
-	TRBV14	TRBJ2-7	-	TGTGCCAGCAGCCAAGCCTGGGGGCCCTCCTACGAGCAGTACTTC	CASSQAWGPSYEQYF
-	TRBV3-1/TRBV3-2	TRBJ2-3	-	TGTGCCAGCAGTCGAGTCGGCCGAGGCACAGATACGCAGTATTTT	CASSRVGRGTDTQYF
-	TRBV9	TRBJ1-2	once	TGTGCCAGCAGCGTAAGGGCTAGGGACCCTGGCTACACCTTC	CASSVRARDPGYTF
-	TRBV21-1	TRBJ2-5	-	TGTGCCAATTTAACAGATAACCAAGAGACCCAGTACTTC	CANLTDNQETQYF
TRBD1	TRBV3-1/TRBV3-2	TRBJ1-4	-	TGTGCCAGCAGCCACACAGGGGAAGGTGAAAAACTGTTTTTT	CASSHTGEGEKLFF
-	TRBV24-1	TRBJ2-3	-	TGTGCCCCTGGAGACACCGTCACTCCGCAGTATTTT	CAPGDTVTPQYF
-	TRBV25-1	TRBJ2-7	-	TGTGCCAGCAGTGAACCAGGGGTCTACGAGCAGTACTTC	CASSEPGVYEQYF
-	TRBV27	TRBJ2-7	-	TGTGCCAGCAGTTTATGGGTCGGGGCCTCCTACGAGCAGTACTTC	CASSLWVGASYEQYF
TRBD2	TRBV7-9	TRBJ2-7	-	TGTGCCAGCAGCGAAGGACTAGCGGGAGGCGAGCAGTACTTC	CASSEGLAGGEQYF
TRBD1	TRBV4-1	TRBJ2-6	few	TGCGCCAGCAGCCCCCCCAAGTTAGGGGGACAGGGCTCCTCTGGGGCCAACGTCCTGACTTTC	CASSPPKLGGQGSSGANVLTF
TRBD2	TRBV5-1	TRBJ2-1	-	TGCGCCAGCAGCAGGACTAGCGGGACACACAATGAGCAGTTCTTC	CASSRTSGTHNEQFF
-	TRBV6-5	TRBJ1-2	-	TGTGCCAGCGGGACTAACTATGGCTACACCTTC	CASGTNYGYTF